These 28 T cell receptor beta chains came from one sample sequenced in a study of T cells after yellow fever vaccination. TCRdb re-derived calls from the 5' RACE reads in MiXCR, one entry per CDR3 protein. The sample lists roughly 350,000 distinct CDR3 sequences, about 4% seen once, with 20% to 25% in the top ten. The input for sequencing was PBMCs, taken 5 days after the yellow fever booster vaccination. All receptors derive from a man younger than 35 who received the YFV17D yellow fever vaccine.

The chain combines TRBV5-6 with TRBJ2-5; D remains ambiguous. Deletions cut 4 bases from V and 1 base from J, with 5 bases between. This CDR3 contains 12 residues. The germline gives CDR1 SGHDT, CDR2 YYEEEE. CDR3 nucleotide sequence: TGTGCCAGCAGCGGCCGCCAAGAGACCCAGTACTTC. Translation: CASSGRQETQYF.

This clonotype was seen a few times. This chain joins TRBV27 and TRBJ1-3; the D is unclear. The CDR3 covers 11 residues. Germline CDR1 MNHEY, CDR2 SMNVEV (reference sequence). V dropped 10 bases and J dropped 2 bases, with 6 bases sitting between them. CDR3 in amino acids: CATKAGNTIYF. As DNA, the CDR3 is TGTGCCACAAAGGCTGGAAACACCATATATTTT.

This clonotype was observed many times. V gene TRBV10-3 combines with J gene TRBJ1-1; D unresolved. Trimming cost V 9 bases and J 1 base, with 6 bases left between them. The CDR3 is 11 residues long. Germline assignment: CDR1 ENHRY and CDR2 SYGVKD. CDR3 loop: CAIFRNTEAFF. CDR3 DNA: TGTGCCATTTTTAGGAACACTGAAGCTTTCTTT.

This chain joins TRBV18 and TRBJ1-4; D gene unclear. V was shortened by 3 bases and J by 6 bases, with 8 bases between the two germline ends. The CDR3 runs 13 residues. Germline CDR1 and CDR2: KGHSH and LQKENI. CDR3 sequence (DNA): TGTGCCAGCTCACCCAGGCTAGATGAAAAACTGTTTTTT. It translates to CASSPRLDEKLFF.

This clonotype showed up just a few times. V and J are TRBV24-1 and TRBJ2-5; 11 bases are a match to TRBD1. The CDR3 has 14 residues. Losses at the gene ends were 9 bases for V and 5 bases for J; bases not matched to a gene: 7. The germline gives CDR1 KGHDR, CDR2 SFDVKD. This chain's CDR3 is CATSGTGGSETQYF. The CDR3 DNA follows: TGTGCCACCTCCGGGACAGGGGGTTCGGAGACCCAGTACTTC.

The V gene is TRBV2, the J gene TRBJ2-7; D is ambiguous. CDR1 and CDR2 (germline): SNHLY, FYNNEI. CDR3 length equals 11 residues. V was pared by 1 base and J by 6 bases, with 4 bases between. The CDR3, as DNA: TGTGCCAGCAGTGAAGACGGCGAGCAGTACTTC. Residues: CASSEDGEQYF.

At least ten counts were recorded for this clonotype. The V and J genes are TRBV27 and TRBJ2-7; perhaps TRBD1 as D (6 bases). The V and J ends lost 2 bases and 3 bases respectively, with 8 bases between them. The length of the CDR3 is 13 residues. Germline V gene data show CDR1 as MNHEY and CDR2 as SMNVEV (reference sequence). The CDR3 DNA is TGTGCCAGCAGTTTAGGGGGCGACTACGAGCAGTACTTC. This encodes CASSLGGDYEQYF.

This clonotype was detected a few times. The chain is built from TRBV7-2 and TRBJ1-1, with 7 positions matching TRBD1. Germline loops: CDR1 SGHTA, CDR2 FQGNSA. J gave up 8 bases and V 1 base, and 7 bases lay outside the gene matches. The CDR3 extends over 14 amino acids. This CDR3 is CASSLGRGKSEAFF. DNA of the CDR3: TGTGCCAGCAGCTTAGGCAGGGGGAAGTCAGAAGCTTTCTTT.

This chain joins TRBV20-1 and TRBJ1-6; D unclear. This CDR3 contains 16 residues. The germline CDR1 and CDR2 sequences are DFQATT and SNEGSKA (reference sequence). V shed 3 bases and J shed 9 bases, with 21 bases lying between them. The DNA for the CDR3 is TGCAGTGCTAGGGGTGGAGAGGGTCAAAGGATTTCACCCCTCCACTTT. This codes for CSARGGEGQRISPLHF.

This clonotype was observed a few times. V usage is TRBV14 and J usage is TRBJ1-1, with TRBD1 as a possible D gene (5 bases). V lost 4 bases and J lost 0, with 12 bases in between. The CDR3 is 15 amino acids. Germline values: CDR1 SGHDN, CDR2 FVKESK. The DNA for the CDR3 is TGTGCCAGCAGCCGCGGACACAACATGAACACTGAAGCTTTCTTT. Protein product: CASSRGHNMNTEAFF.

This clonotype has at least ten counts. The CDR3 here is CASSLAGGWNNEQFF. The DNA of the CDR3 is TGCGCCAGCAGCTTGGCGGGGGGGTGGAACAATGAGCAGTTCTTC. V is TRBV5-1 and J is TRBJ2-1; 8 bases match TRBD2. The CDR3 extends over 15 amino acids. V gave up 0 bases and J gave up 5 bases; unmatched junction bases: 4. Per the germline V gene, CDR1 is SGHRS and CDR2 is YFSETQ.

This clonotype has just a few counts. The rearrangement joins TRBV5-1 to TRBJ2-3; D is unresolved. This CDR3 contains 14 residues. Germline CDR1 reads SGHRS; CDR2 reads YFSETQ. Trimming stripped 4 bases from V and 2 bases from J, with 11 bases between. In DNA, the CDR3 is TGCGCCAGCAGCGACCTATCCAACACAGATACGCAGTATTTT. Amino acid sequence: CASSDLSNTDTQYF.

The CDR3 sequence is CSAKKIRYQETQYF. CDR3 bases: TGCAGTGCCAAAAAAATCCGGTACCAAGAGACCCAGTACTTC. The genes are TRBV20-1 and TRBJ2-5, with unresolved D. V lost 6 bases, J lost 0 bases, and 14 bases lay in between. This CDR3 has 14 residues. CDR1 is DFQATT and CDR2 is SNEGSKA in the germline V gene (reference sequence).

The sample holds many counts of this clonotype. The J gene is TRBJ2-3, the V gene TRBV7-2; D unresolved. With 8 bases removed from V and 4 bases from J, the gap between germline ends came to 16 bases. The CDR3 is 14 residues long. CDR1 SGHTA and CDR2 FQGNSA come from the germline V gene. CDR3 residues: CASRPHTRADTQYF. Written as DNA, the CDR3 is TGTGCCAGCCGCCCCCACACCCGGGCAGATACGCAGTATTTT.

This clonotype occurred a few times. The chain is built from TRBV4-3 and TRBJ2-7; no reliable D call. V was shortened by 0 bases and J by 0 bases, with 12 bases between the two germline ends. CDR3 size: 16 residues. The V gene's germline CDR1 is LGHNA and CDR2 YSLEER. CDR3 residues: CASSQDPERSSYEQYF. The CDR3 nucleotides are TGCGCCAGCAGCCAAGATCCAGAAAGAAGCTCCTACGAGCAGTACTTC.

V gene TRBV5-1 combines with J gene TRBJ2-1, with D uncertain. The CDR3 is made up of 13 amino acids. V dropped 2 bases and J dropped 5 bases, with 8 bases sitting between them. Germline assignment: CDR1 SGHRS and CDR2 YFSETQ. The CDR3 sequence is CASSFKANNEQFF. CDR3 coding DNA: TGCGCCAGCAGCTTCAAGGCAAACAATGAGCAGTTCTTC.

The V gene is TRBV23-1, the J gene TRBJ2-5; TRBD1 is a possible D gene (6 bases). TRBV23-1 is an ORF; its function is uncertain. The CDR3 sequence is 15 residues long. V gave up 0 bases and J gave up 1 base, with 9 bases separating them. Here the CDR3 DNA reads TGCGCCAGCAGTCAATCGAACAGGGTCCAAGAGACCCAGTACTTC. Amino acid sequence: CASSQSNRVQETQYF.

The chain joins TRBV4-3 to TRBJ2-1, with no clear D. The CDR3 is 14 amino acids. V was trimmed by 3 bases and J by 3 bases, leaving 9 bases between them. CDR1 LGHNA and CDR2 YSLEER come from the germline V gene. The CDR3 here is CASSHHSDYNEQFF. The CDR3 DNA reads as TGCGCCAGCAGCCATCATTCTGACTACAATGAGCAGTTCTTC.

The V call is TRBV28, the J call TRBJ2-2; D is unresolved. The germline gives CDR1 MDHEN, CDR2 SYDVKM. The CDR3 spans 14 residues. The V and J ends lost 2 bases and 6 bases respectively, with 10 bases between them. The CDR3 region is CASSLAWLSGELFF. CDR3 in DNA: TGTGCCAGCAGTTTAGCTTGGCTTTCCGGGGAGCTGTTTTTT. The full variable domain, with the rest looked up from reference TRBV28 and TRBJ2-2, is DVKVTQSSRYLVKRTGEKVFLECVQDMDHENMFWYRQDPGLGLRLIYFSYDVKMKEKGDIPEGYSVSREKKERFSLILESASTNQTSMYLCASSLAWLSGELFFGEGSRLTVL.

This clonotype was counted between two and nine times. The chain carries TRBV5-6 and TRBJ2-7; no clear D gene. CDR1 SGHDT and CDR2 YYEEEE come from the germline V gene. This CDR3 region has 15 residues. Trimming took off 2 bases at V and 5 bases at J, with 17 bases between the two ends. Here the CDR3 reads CASSLEARTQDEQYV. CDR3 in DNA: TGTGCCAGCAGCTTAGAAGCTAGGACCCAGGACGAGCAGTACGTC.

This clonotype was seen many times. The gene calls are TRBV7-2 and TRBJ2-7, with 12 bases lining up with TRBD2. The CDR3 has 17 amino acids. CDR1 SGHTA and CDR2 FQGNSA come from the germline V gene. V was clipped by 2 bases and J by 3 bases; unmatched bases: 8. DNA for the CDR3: TGTGCCAGCAGCTTAACCCCTAGCGGGGGGGTGGACTACGAGCAGTACGTC. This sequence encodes CASSLTPSGGVDYEQYV.

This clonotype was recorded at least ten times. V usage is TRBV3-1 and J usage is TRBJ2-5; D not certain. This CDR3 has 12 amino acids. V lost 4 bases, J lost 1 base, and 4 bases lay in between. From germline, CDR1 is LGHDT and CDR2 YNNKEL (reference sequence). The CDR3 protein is CASSRAQETQYF. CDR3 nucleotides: TGTGCCAGCAGCCGGGCCCAAGAGACCCAGTACTTC.

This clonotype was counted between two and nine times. DNA for the CDR3: TGTGCCAGCAGGGGGCCGGGGGTAGACACTGAAGCTTTCTTT. It translates to CASRGPGVDTEAFF. V and J are TRBV3-1 and TRBJ1-1; D is perhaps TRBD1 (5 bases). This CDR3 is built from 14 residues. Germline lookup yields CDR1 LGHDT and CDR2 YNNKEL (reference sequence). Trimming shortened V by 6 bases and J by 3 bases, and 14 bases separated the two germline ends.

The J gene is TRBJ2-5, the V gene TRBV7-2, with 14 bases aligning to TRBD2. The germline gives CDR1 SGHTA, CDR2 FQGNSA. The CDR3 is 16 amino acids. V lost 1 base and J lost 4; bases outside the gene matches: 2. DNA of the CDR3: TGTGCCAGCAGCTTAGGACTAGCGGGGGGGAGAGAGACCCAGTACTTC. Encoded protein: CASSLGLAGGRETQYF.

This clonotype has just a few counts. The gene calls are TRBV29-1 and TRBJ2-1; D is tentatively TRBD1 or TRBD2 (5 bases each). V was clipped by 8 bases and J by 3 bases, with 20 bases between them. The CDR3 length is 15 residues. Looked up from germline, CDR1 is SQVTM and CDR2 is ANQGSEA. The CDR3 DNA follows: TGCAGCTTCTCCGGGGCAGCACCTTTCTACAATGAGCAGTTCTTC. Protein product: CSFSGAAPFYNEQFF.

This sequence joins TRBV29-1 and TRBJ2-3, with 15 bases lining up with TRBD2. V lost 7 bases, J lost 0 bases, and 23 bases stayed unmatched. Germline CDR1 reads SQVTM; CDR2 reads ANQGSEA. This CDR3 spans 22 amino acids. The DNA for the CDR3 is TGCAGCGCCACACAGGGGGCCCCGGGACTAGCGGGGGGTCCGATTAGCACAGATACGCAGTATTTT. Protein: CSATQGAPGLAGGPISTDTQYF.

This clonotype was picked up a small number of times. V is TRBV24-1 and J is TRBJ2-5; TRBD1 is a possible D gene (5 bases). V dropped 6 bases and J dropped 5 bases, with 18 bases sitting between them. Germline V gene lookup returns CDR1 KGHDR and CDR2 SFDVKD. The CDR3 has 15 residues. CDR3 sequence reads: CATSLALGARETQYF. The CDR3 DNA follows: TGTGCCACCAGTTTAGCCCTAGGGGCTAGGGAGACCCAGTACTTC.

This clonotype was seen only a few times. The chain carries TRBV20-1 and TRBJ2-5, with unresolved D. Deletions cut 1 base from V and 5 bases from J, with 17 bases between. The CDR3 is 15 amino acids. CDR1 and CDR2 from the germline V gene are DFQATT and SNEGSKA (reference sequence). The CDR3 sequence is CSARGRFSLWETQYF. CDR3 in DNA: TGCAGTGCTAGAGGGCGTTTTAGCTTATGGGAGACCCAGTACTTC.